The present entry profiles one TCR beta chain with its context. Its antigen is as yet unknown. Data came from immunoSEQ multiplex PCR; TCRdb stores just in-frame clones and leaves some out. The data show some 99,000 clones, roughly 88% seen once. The germline gives CDR1 MGHDK, CDR2 SYGVNS. The CDR3 consists of 15 residues. With V trimmed by 4 bases and J by 5 bases, 4 bases remained unmatched. This sample is part of a study of T cell responses to AZD1222 COVID-19 vaccine. Study-level findings and limits: Among the donors, most were white British and more were female, and clonal diversity was possibly underestimated. Baseline testing showed seropositivity in only a handful of AZD1222 recipients.

The input for sequencing was peripheral blood, taken on day 0 of AZD1222 vaccination. This TCR was recovered from an adult in good health. The chain couples TRBV25-1 to TRBJ2-1; TRBD2 matches at 11 bases. The CDR3 sequence: CASSGLAGGNNEQFF. CDR3 in DNA: TGTGCCAGCAGTGGCCTAGCGGGAGGTAACAATGAGCAGTTCTTC.